This T cell receptor beta chain was identified during a study of T cells in Graves' hyperthyroidism and ophthalmopathy. This clonotype has ten or more counts. Antigen specificity is unknown. Source material for PBMCs was more than 9.5 ml fresh peripheral blood. The CDR3 consists of 18 residues. In germline, CDR1 is SNHLY, CDR2 FYNNEI. V shed 8 bases, J shed 3 bases, and the junction held 21 bases outside the gene matches. Study findings and constraints: Onset of ophthalmopathy came a median approximately 6.8 months after the model predicted it. Peripheral blood also featured most of the thyroid clonotypes expanded above 0.001.

The source material, RNA transcripts, was used to amplify TCR beta CDR3 regions. First-round RT-PCR targeting the TCR CDR3 was performed with the HTBI primer set. TCRdb re-derived calls from the multiplex PCR reads in MiXCR, one entry per CDR3 protein. Of a few hundred thousand distinct CDR3 sequences in the sample, about a fifth are singletons; the top ten hold around 3.4%. The sequenced material came from blood. The chain combines TRBV2 with TRBJ2-7, with 8 bases fitting TRBD1. The source of this sequence is a woman between 18 and 29 years old with Graves' hyperthyroidism. CDR3 in amino acids: CASGLGAGGAPANYEQYF. The CDR3 DNA sequence: TGTGCCAGCGGGCTCGGAGCAGGGGGCGCCCCGGCAAACTACGAGCAGTACTTC.